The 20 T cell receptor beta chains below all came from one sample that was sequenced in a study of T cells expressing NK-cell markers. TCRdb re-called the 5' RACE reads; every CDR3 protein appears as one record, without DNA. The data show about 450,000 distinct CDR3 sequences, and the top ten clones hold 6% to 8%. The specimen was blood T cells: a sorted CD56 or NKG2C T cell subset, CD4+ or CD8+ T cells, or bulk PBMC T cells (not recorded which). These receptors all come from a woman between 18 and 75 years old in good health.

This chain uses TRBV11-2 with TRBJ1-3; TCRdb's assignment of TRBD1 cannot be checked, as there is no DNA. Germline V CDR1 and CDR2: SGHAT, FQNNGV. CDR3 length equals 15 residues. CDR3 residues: CASSLLGGSGNTIYF.

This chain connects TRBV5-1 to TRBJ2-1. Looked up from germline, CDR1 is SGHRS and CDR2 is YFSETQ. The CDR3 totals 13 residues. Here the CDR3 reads CASRIESYNEQFF.

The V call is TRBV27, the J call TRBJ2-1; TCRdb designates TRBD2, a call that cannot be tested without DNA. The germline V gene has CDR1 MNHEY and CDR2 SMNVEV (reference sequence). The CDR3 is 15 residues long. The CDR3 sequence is CASSLWASGYNEQFF.

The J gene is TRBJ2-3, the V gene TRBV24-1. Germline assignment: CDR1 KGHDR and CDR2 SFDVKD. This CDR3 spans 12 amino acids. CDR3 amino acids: CATSAGWDTQYF.

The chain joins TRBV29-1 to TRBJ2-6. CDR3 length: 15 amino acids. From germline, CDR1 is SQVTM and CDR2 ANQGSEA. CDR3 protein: CSVEDRYSGANVLTF.

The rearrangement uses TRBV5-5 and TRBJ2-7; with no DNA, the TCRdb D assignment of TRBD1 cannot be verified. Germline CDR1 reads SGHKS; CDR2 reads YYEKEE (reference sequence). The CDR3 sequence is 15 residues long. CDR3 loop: CASSRWGQGPYEQYF.

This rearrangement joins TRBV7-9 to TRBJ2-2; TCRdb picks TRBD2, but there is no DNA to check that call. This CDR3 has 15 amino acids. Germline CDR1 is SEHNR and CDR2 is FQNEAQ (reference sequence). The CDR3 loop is CASSTRDSHTGELFF.

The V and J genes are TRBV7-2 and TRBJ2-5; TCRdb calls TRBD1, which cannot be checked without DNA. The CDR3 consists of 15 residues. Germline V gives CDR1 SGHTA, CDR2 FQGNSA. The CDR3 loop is CASSLTGWGGETQYF.

CDR3 protein: CASSPLGNTIYF. The chain couples TRBV3-1 to TRBJ1-3. The CDR3 is 12 amino acids. The germline CDR1 and CDR2 sequences are LGHDT and YNNKEL (reference sequence).

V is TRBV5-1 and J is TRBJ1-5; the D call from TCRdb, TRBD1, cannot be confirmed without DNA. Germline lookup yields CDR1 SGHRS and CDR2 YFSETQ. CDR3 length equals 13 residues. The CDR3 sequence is CASSLQGGQPQHF. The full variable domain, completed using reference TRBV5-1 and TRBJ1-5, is KAGVTQTPRYLIKTRGQQVTLSCSPISGHRSVSWYQQTPGQGLQFLFEYFSETQRNKGNFPGRFSGRQFSNSRSEMNVSTLELGDSALYLCASSLQGGQPQHFGDGTRLSIL.

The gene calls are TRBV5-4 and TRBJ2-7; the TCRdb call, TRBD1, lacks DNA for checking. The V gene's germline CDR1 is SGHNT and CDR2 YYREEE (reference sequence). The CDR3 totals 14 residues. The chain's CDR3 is CASRSSGDSYEQYF.

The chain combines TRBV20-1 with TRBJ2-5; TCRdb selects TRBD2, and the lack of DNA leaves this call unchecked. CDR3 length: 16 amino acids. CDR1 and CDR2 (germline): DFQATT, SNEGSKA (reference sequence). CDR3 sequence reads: CSASNLLRGGKETQYF.

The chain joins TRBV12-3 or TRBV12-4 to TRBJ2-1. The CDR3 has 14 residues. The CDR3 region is CASSLGHQYNEQFF.

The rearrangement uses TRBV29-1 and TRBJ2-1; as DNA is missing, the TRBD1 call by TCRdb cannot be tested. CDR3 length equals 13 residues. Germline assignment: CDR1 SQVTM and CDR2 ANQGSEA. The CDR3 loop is CSASGQRYNEQFF.

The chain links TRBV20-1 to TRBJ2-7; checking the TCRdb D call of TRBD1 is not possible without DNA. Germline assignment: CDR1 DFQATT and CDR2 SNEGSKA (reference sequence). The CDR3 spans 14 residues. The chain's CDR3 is CSAKRGTKDYERYF.

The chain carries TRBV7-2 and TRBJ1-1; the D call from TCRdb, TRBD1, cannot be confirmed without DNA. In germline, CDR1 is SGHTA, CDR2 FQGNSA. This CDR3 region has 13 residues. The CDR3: CASAGQGWTEAFF. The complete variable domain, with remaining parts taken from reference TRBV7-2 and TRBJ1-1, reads GAGVSQSPSNKVTEKGKDVELRCDPISGHTALYWYRQSLGQGLEFLIYFQGNSAPDKSGLPSDRFSAERTGGSVSTLTIQRTQQEDSAVYLCASAGQGWTEAFFGQGTRLTVV.

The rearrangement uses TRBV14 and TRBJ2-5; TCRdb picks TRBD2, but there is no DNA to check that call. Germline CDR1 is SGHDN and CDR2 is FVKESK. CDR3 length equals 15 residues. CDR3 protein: CASSQDRALEETQYF.

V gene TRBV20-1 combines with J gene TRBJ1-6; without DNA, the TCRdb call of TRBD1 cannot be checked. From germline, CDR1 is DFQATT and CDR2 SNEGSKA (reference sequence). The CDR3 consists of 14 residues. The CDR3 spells CSARDLTPGSPLHF.

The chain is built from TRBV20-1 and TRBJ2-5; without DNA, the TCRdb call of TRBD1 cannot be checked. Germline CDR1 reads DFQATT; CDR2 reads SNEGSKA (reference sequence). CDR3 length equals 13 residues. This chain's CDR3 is CSAPRGGQETQYF.

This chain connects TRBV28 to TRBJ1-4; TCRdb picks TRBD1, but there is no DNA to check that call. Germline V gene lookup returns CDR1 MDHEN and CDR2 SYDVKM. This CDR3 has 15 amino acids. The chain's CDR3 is CASSPPGGRDEKLFF.